The clone carrying this T cell receptor beta chain appeared a few times. The antigen is undetermined. The data were obtained in a study of T-cell memory formation after mild COVID-19. 5'RACE primed from the constant segment yielded TCR alpha and TCR beta cDNA libraries bearing sample barcodes and UMIs. In TCRdb, the 5' RACE reads were re-called with MiXCR into one record per CDR3 protein. This table holds more than 350,000 distinct CDR3 sequences, 20% to 25% found once. Study-level results: Within pre-infection memory, some responding clones were found, suggesting cross-reactive memory joined. Among contracting clones, CD4+ were mainly CM/EM and CD8+ enriched in EMRA.

The CDR3 has 13 amino acids. Germline CDR1 MNHEY, CDR2 SMNVEV (reference sequence). V was pared by 4 bases and J by 0 bases, with 7 bases between. This chain uses TRBV27 with TRBJ2-7; D not certain. The clonotype was recovered from an adult woman who had mild COVID-19 (a few samples of this study predate the infection). Cell type and time point are not known. The sequencing input was PBMCs or a T cell subset sorted from them (not recorded which). CDR3: CASSSADSYEQYF. The CDR3 DNA is TGTGCCAGCAGTTCGGCAGACTCCTACGAGCAGTACTTC.